These 14 T cell receptor beta chains share one sample of origin, sequenced in a study of shared clonotypes between healthy human individuals. Assay: immunoSEQ multiplex PCR; the TCRdb copy retains only in-frame clones and omits some. The sample yields some 2.1 million clones, 95% seen once. Material: naive CD4+ T cells sorted from blood. The subset was: CD45RA+ positively selected. These receptor sequences come from a man between 18 and 29 years old in good health.

V is TRBV19 and J is TRBJ2-5, with D perhaps matching TRBD1 (6 bases). Germline V gene data show CDR1 as LNHDA and CDR2 as SQIVND (reference sequence). The CDR3 contains 17 residues. Trimming stripped 3 bases from V and 2 bases from J, with 19 bases between. CDR3 region: CASSISSSGQGQETQYF. The CDR3 DNA follows: TGTGCCAGTAGTATCAGTTCGTCAGGTCAGGGGCAAGAGACCCAGTACTTC.

The chain has TRBV7-8 and TRBJ1-1, with D unresolved. This CDR3 is 15 amino acids long. Germline CDR1 SGHVS, CDR2 FQNEAQ. Trimming pared 0 bases from V and 0 bases from J, leaving 8 bases between. CDR3 DNA: TGTGCCAGCAGCTTAGCTGGCGGGATGAACACTGAAGCTTTCTTT. It is translated as CASSLAGGMNTEAFF.

The V and J genes are TRBV18 and TRBJ1-1; D is perhaps TRBD1 (5 bases). Germline lookup yields CDR1 KGHSH and CDR2 LQKENI. V gave up 0 bases and J gave up 3 bases, with 14 bases separating them. This CDR3 region has 16 residues. CDR3 sequence: CASSPPPGQGDTEAFF. The CDR3 DNA reads TGTGCCAGCTCACCACCGCCTGGCCAGGGAGACACTGAAGCTTTCTTT.

The rearrangement uses TRBV6-5 and TRBJ2-5; possibly TRBD1 for D (6 bases). The CDR3 covers 15 residues. The germline gives CDR1 MNHEY, CDR2 SVGAGI. V was pared by 6 bases and J by 2 bases, with 16 bases between. The CDR3 sequence: CASSFGQPLQETQYF. CDR3 bases: TGTGCCAGCAGCTTTGGACAGCCCCTTCAAGAGACCCAGTACTTC.

This clone was picked up one time. The V gene is TRBV6-5, the J gene TRBJ1-6; D perhaps matches TRBD1 (5 bases). V lost 8 bases and J 7 bases, leaving 18 bases between the germline ends. This CDR3 region has 15 residues. CDR1 and CDR2 (germline): MNHEY, SVGAGI. The CDR3 region is CASQNKDTSNSPLHF. The DNA of the CDR3 is TGTGCCAGCCAGAACAAGGACACCTCGAATTCACCCCTCCACTTT.

The chain couples TRBV7-8 to TRBJ2-7; TRBD1 might be the D (6 bases). Germline CDR1 SGHVS, CDR2 FQNEAQ. V lost 7 bases and J 2 bases, leaving 15 bases between the germline ends. The length of the CDR3 is 14 residues. This chain's CDR3 is CASNPRDTAYEQYF. Here the CDR3 DNA reads TGTGCCAGCAACCCCCGGGACACTGCCTACGAGCAGTACTTC. The entire variable domain, with the rest obtained from reference TRBV7-8 and TRBJ2-7, is as follows: GAGVSQSPRYKVAKRGQDVALRCDPISGHVSLFWYQQALGQGPEFLTYFQNEAQLDKSGLPSDRFFAERPEGSVSTLKIQRTQQEDSAVYLCASNPRDTAYEQYFGPGTRLTVT.

J is TRBJ1-6 and V is TRBV5-1, with D perhaps TRBD1 (5 bases). Trimming pared 0 bases from V and 7 bases from J, leaving 8 bases between. The CDR3 sequence is 14 residues long. In germline, CDR1 is SGHRS, CDR2 YFSETQ. In DNA, the CDR3 is TGCGCCAGCAGCTTGGCTGGGGCGAATTCACCCCTCCACTTT. This gives the protein CASSLAGANSPLHF.

The chain is built from TRBV19 and TRBJ2-7; TRBD1 is a possible D gene (6 bases). The CDR3 loop spans 12 amino acids. Trimming stripped 10 bases from V and 3 bases from J, with 13 bases between. Per the germline V gene, CDR1 is LNHDA and CDR2 is SQIVND (reference sequence). The CDR3 region has the DNA TGTGCCACGTGGTGGGACAACTACGAGCAGTACTTC. This gives the protein CATWWDNYEQYF.

The V and J genes are TRBV6-5 and TRBJ1-1; D remains unclear. Trimming removed 2 bases at V and 5 bases at J, with 18 bases between. The CDR3 runs to 16 residues. Germline CDR1 and CDR2: MNHEY and SVGAGI. The CDR3 sequence: CASSYLNIVGFTEAFF. The CDR3 bases are TGTGCCAGCAGTTACCTAAATATCGTAGGGTTTACTGAAGCTTTCTTT.

The chain couples TRBV6-1 to TRBJ2-1; D is unresolved. The germline V and J ends were trimmed by 4 bases and 5 bases, with 9 bases remaining between them. Germline V gene sequence: CDR1 MNHNS, CDR2 SASEGT. This CDR3 has 13 residues. The CDR3 spells CASSGLLHNEQFF. The CDR3 DNA is TGTGCCAGCAGTGGCCTCTTACACAATGAGCAGTTCTTC.

Worth noting for this clone: Other DNA sequences of this sample code for an identical CDR3. This chain connects TRBV11-2 to TRBJ1-6; tentatively, D is TRBD1 (5 bases). The CDR3 sequence is 13 residues long. Per germline, CDR1 SGHAT and CDR2 FQNNGV. Trimming left V 5 bases short and J 6 bases short, with 8 bases between. This chain's CDR3 is CASSPGGNSPLHF. The CDR3 DNA reads TGTGCCAGCAGCCCGGGGGGTAATTCACCCCTCCACTTT.

The chain employs TRBV10-1 and TRBJ2-3, with 13 bases matching TRBD2. CDR3 length equals 18 residues. V lost 0 bases, J lost 4 bases, and 7 bases stayed unmatched. CDR1 and CDR2 (germline): WNHNN, SYGVQD (reference sequence). The CDR3 protein is CASSESKGLAGRADTQYF. The CDR3, as DNA: TGCGCCAGCAGTGAGTCGAAGGGACTAGCGGGAAGGGCAGATACGCAGTATTTT.

The chain carries TRBV7-9 and TRBJ2-3, with a possible D match to TRBD1 (6 bases). This CDR3 region has 14 residues. Trimming took off 3 bases at V and 3 bases at J, with 10 bases between the two ends. The V gene's germline CDR1 is SEHNR and CDR2 FQNEAQ (reference sequence). The CDR3 loop reads CASSFQGKTDTQYF. The DNA for the CDR3 is TGTGCCAGCAGCTTTCAGGGGAAGACAGATACGCAGTATTTT.

V usage is TRBV2 and J usage is TRBJ2-7, with D tentatively TRBD2 (6 bases). Trimming stripped 11 bases from V and 2 bases from J, with 16 bases between. This CDR3 region has 13 residues. CDR1 SNHLY and CDR2 FYNNEI come from the germline V gene. As DNA, the CDR3 is TGTGCCGGGGGGAGCGGGCAGGCCTACGAGCAGTACTTC. Protein sequence: CAGGSGQAYEQYF.